This T cell receptor (beta chain) emerged from a study of cytomegalovirus exposure and HLA in healthy donors. General study findings and limits: The authors considered a cluster of highly shared sequence variants likely to be a sequencing artifact. Later findings reportedly placed an Asian-associated ancestry cluster below the approximately 670-donor mean for N-insertions. The authors later linked a missense DCLRE1C variant to TCR beta V- and J-gene trimming.

V shed 6 bases, J shed 0 bases, and the junction held 5 bases outside the gene matches. Germline CDR1 reads SQVTM; CDR2 reads ANQGSEA. The CDR3 extends over 15 amino acids. The PCR used 60 Vbeta and 13 Jbeta primers. TCRdb's table, derived via immunoSEQ multiplex PCR, lists solely in-frame clones and lacks some. The table has 100,000 to 150,000 clones, around 69% seen once. With respect to this clone: Antigen: not known.

The J gene is TRBJ2-3, the V gene TRBV29-1, with 11 bases lining up with TRBD2. The clonotype was recovered from a woman between 40 and 55 years old in good health and CMV-seropositive. The sample comprised PBMCs. CDR3 protein: CSVTRTSGSTDTQYF. The CDR3 DNA reads TGCAGCGTGACCCGGACTAGCGGGAGCACAGATACGCAGTATTTT.